The entry below gives a single T cell receptor (beta chain) sequence along with its context. The antigen remains undetermined. V was trimmed by 7 bases and J by 6 bases, leaving 16 bases between them. The germline V gene encodes CDR1 SQVTM and CDR2 ANQGSEA. The CDR3 contains 12 residues. The source of the sample is a study of CD8 T cells in Susac syndrome. TEMRA cells were enriched by FACS, and CD4+ and CD8+ T cells were negatively isolated. The RNA input was about 0.5 to 1 ug, and it was reverse transcribed with random hexamers. Amplification of the TCR beta CDR3 was carried out by immunoSEQ multiplex PCR, which spanned a total of 54 Vbeta and 13 Jbeta segments. TCRdb analysed the immunoSEQ multiplex PCR reads with MiXCR anew, one entry per CDR3 protein. Of 90,000 to 150,000 distinct CDR3 sequences detected, 80% to 95% appear once; the ten largest clones hold about 0.15%. Study findings and constraints: The TCR sequencing and HLA analysis in the study involved a relatively small number of individuals, as the study acknowledged.

This clonotype was obtained from a human donor in good health. What was sequenced was CD4+ T cells from PBMCs. The V call is TRBV29-1, the J call TRBJ2-7; D is tentatively TRBD1 or TRBD2 (5 bases each). The CDR3 DNA reads as TGCAGCGCTACAGGTTCCGGACTCGAGCAGTACTTC. Translation: CSATGSGLEQYF.